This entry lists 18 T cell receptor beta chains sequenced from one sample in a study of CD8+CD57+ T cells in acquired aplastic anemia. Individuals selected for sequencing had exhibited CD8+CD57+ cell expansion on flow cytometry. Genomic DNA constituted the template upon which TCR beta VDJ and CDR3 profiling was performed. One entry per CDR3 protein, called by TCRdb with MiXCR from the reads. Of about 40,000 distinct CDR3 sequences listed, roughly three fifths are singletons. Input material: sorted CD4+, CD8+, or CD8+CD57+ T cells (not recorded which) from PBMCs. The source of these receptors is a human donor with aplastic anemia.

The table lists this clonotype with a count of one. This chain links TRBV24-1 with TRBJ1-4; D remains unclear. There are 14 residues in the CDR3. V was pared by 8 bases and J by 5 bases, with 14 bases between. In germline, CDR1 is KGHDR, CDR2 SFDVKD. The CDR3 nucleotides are TGTGCCACCACCGTGACCGTACCGAATGAAAAACTGTTTTTT. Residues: CATTVTVPNEKLFF.

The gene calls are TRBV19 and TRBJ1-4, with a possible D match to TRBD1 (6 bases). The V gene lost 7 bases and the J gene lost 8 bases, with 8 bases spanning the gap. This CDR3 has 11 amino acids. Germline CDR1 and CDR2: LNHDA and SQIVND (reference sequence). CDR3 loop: CASKDREKLFF. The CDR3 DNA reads TGTGCCAGTAAAGACAGGGAAAAACTGTTTTTT.

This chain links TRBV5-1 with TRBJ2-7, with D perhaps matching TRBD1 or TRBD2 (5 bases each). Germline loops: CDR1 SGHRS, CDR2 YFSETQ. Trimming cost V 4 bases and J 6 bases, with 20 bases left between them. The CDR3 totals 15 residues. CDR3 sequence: CASSPGTAWGSEQYF. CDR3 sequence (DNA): TGCGCCAGCAGCCCTGGCACTGCCTGGGGGAGCGAGCAGTACTTC.

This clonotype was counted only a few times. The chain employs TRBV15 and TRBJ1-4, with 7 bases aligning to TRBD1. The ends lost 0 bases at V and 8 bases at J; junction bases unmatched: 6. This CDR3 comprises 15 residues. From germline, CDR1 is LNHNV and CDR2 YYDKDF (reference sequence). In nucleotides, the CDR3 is TGTGCCACCAGCAGAGATGCCAGGGGGGGAGAAAAACTGTTTTTT. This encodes CATSRDARGGEKLFF.

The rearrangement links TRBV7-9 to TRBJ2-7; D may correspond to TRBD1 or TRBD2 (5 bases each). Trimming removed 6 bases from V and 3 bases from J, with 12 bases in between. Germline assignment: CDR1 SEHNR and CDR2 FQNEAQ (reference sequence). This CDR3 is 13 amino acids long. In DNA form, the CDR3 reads TGTGCCAGCAGGCTAGGGACGGACTACGAGCAGTACTTC. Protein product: CASRLGTDYEQYF.

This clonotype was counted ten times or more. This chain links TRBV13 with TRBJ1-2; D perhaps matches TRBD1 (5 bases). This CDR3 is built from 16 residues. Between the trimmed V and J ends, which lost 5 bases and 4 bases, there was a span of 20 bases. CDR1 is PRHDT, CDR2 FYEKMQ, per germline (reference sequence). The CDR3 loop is CASSQGAAGRAYGYTF. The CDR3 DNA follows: TGTGCCAGCAGCCAAGGGGCGGCAGGGCGAGCCTATGGCTACACCTTC.

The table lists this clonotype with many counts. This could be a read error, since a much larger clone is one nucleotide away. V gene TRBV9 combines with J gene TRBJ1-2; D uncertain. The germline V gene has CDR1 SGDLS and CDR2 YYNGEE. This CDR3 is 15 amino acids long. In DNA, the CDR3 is TGTGCCAGCGGCGTAGGGTCAGAGGACTACTATGGCTACACCTTC. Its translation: CASGVGSEDYYGYTF.

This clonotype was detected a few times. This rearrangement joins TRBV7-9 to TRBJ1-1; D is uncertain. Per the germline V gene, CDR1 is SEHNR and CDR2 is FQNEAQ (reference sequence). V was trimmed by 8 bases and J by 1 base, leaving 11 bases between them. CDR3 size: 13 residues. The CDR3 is CASAISQNTEAFF. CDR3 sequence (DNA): TGTGCCAGCGCGATTTCACAGAACACTGAAGCTTTCTTT.

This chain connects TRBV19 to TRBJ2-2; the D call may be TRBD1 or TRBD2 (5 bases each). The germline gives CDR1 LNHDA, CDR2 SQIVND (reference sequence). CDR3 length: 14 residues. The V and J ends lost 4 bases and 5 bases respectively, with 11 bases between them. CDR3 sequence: CASSTGTETGELFF. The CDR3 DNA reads TGTGCCAGTAGTACAGGGACCGAGACCGGGGAGCTGTTTTTT.

CDR3 nucleotide sequence: TGCAGCGTTGGGGACGGCAAGGGGGCCACTGGAAACACCATATATTTT. Its translation is CSVGDGKGATGNTIYF. V gene TRBV29-1 combines with J gene TRBJ1-3, with 7 bases identical to TRBD1. CDR1 is SQVTM and CDR2 is ANQGSEA in the germline V gene. CDR3 length equals 16 residues. The ends lost 4 bases at V and 2 bases at J; junction bases unmatched: 11.

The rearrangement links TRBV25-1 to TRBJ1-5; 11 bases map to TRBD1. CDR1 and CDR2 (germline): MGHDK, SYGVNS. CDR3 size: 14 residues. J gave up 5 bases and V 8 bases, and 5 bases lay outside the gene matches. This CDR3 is CASSGTGGDQPQHF. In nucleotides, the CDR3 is TGTGCCAGCTCTGGGACAGGGGGAGATCAGCCCCAGCATTTT.

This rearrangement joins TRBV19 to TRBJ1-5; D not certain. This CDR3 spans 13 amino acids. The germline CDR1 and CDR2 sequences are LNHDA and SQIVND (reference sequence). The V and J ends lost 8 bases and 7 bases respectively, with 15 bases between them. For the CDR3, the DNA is TGTGCCAGTGGGGAGGAGGGCGACCAGCCCCAGCATTTT. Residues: CASGEEGDQPQHF.

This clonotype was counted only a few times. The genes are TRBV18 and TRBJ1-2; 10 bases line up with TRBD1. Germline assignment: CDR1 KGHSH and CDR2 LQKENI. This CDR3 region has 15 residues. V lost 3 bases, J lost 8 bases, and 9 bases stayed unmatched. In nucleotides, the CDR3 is TGTGCCAGCTCACCTAGGACAGGGGGGCTCGAAGGCTACACCTTC. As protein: CASSPRTGGLEGYTF.

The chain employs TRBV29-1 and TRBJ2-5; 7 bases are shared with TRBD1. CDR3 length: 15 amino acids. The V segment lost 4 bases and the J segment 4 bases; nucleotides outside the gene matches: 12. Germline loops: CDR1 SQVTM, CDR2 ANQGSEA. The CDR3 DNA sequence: TGCAGCGTTGGACCGGGACAGAGGCAGGGAGAGACCCAGTACTTC. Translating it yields CSVGPGQRQGETQYF.

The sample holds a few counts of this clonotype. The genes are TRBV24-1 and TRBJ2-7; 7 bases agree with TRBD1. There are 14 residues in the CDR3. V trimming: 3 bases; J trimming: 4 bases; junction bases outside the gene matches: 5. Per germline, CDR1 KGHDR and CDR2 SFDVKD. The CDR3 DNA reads TGTGCCACCAGTGATCCTTCGACAGGGTACGAGCAGTACTTC. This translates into CATSDPSTGYEQYF.

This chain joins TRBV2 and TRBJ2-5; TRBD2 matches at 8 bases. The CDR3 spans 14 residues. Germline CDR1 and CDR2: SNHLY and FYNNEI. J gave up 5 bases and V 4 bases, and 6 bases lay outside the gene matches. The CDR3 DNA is TGTGCCAGCAGTGGTGGCGGGGGGATGGAGACCCAGTACTTC. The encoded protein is CASSGGGGMETQYF.

DNA for the CDR3: TGTGCCAGAAAGGGGGCGGAGGACTATGGCTACACCTTC. It encodes CARKGAEDYGYTF. V usage is TRBV2 and J usage is TRBJ1-2, with TRBD1 matching 7 bases. The CDR3 is 13 residues long. Germline CDR1 reads SNHLY; CDR2 reads FYNNEI. V gave up 9 bases and J gave up 3 bases; unmatched junction bases: 7.

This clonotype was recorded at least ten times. As DNA, the CDR3 is TGTGCCAGCAGTCAGGACAGGGGGTTGGACTATGGCTACACCTTC. Its translation is CASSQDRGLDYGYTF. The chain carries TRBV12-3 or TRBV12-4 and TRBJ1-2, with 10 nucleotides matching TRBD1. V was pared by 5 bases and J by 3 bases, with 6 bases of the junction left unmatched. The CDR3 spans 15 residues.